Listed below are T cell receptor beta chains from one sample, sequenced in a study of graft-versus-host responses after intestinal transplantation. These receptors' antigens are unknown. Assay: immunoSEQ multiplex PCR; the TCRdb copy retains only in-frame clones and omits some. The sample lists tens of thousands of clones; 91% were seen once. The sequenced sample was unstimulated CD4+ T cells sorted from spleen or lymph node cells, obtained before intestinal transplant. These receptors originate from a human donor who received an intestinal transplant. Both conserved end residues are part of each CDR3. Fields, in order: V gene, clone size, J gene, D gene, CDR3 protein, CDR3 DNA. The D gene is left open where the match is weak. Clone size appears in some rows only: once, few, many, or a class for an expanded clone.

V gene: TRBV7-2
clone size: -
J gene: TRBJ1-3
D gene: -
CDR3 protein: CASSDTGIGNTIYF
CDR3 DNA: TGTGCCAGCAGCGACACAGGGATCGGAAACACCATATATTTT

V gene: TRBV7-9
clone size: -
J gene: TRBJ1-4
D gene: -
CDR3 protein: CASSIRSFTGEKLFF
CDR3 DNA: TGTGCCAGCAGCATACGGTCTTTCACAGGGGAAAAACTGTTTTTT

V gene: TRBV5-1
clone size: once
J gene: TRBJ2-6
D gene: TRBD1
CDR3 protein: CASSLRQGGRGANVLTF
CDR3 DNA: TGCGCCAGCAGCTTGCGCCAAGGGGGCAGAGGGGCCAACGTCCTGACTTTC

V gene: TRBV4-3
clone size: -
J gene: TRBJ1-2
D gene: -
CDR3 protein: CASSKRGAYGYTF
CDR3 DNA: TGCGCCAGCAGCAAACGGGGTGCCTATGGCTACACCTTC

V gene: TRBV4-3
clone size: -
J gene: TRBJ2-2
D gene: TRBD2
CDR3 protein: CASSPSFLAGPTGELFF
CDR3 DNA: TGCGCCAGCAGCCCCTCCTTTCTAGCGGGTCCCACCGGGGAGCTGTTTTTT

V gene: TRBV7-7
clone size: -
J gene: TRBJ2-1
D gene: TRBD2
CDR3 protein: CASSPREGVQFF
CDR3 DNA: TGTGCCAGCAGCCCCCGGGAGGGGGTGCAGTTCTTC

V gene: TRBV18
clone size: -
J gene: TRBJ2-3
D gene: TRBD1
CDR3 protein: CASSTDRGRDTQYF
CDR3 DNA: TGTGCCAGCTCGACCGACAGGGGAAGGGATACGCAGTATTTT

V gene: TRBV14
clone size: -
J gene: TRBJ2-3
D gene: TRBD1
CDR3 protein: CASSPDWTGFRVSDTQYF
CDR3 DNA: TGTGCCAGCAGCCCCGACTGGACAGGGTTCAGGGTATCAGATACGCAGTATTTT

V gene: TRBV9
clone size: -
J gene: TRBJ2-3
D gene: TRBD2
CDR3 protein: CASSRGTSGGDTQYF
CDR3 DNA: TGTGCCAGCAGCCGGGGGACTAGCGGGGGTGATACGCAGTATTTT

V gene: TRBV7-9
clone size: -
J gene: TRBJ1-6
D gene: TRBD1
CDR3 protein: CASSLGDRATPLHF
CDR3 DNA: TGTGCCAGCAGCCTGGGGGACAGGGCGACACCCCTCCACTTT